The clone carrying this T cell receptor (beta chain) was picked up a small number of times. Its antigen remains unidentified. These data are taken from a study of cytomegalovirus exposure and HLA in healthy donors. Study-wide findings and caveats: A later analysis reportedly found that, within productive TCRs, an Asian-associated ancestry cluster had fewer N-insertions than the mean observed across the approximately 700 donors. Reports state that TCR beta sequences accurately predicted most subjects' HLA-A and HLA-B alleles. There were about 160 TCR beta chains listed as cytomegalovirus-associated.

From germline, CDR1 is SGHTA and CDR2 FQGNSA. The V and J ends lost 10 bases and 7 bases respectively, with 10 bases between them. The CDR3 spans 10 residues. Primers: 60 Vbeta forward and 13 Jbeta reverse. As handled by the study authors: Some 9.9 million shared chains were among 80 million or so unique TCR beta chains counted in a later analysis. TCRdb keeps only in-frame clones here, not all; method: immunoSEQ multiplex PCR. V, J and clone size are those of that table, while D and trimming were read from the DNA. The sample consists of 200,000 to 250,000 clones, around four fifths of them appearing once.

The chain is built from TRBV7-2 and TRBJ1-1; D is perhaps TRBD1 (5 bases). Sequencing used PBMCs. The TCR originated in a male donor in good health and CMV-seronegative. CDR3 DNA: TGTGCCATCTTTACAGGTGAAGCTTTCTTT. Its protein is CAIFTGEAFF. The full variable domain, rest sourced from reference TRBV7-2 and TRBJ1-1, is GAGVSQSPSNKVTEKGKDVELRCDPISGHTALYWYRQSLGQGLEFLIYFQGNSAPDKSGLPSDRFSAERTGGSVSTLTIQRTQQEDSAVYLCAIFTGEAFFGQGTRLTVV.